This T cell receptor (beta chain) was recorded in a study of blood T cell repertoires in COVID-19. As for the study in general: Samples came from the United States, Italy and Spain, spanning acute and convalescent COVID-19. PBMCs, B-cell-depleted T cells, or T cells were the source of the cDNA or gDNA that made up the material.

How the authors handled the data: Estimation of nucleated cell counts relied on the amplification of reference gene primers. Assay: immunoSEQ multiplex PCR; the TCRdb copy retains only in-frame clones and omits some. The V and J calls and clone size were taken over from that table, and D and trimming were inferred from the DNA. The sample carries 56,000 or so clones, 65% to 90% recorded once. The germline V gene encodes CDR1 SGHRS and CDR2 YFSETQ. V shed 4 bases and J shed 3 bases, with 17 bases lying between them. CDR3 length: 15 residues. The receptor was isolated from a human donor in a cohort sampled during active COVID-19. The J gene is TRBJ2-7, the V gene TRBV5-1; the D gene is possibly TRBD2 (5 bases). Sequences were obtained from peripheral blood. In nucleotides, the CDR3 is TGCGCCAGCAGCCCAACTTCCCAGGCGGGCTACGAGCAGTACTTC. Protein product: CASSPTSQAGYEQYF.